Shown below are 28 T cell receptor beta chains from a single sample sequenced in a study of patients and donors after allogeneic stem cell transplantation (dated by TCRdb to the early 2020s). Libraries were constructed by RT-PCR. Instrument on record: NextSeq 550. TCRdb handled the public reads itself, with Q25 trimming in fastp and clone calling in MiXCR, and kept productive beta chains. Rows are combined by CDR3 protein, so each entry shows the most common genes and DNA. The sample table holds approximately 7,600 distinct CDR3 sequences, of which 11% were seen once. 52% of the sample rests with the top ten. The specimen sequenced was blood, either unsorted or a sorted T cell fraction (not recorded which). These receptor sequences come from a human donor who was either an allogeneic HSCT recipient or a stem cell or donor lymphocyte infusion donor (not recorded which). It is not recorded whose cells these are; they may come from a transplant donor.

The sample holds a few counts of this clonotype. CDR3 DNA: TGCGCCAGCAGCTTGGGGCAGGGGTACAATCAGCCCCAGCATTTT. Translated: CASSLGQGYNQPQHF. V gene TRBV5-1 combines with J gene TRBJ1-5; tentative D call: TRBD1 (6 bases). The V end was cut by 0 bases, the J end by 3 bases, with 10 bases between. CDR3 size: 15 residues. CDR1 is SGHRS and CDR2 is YFSETQ in the germline V gene. The full variable domain, rest sourced from reference TRBV5-1 and TRBJ1-5, is KAGVTQTPRYLIKTRGQQVTLSCSPISGHRSVSWYQQTPGQGLQFLFEYFSETQRNKGNFPGRFSGRQFSNSRSEMNVSTLELGDSALYLCASSLGQGYNQPQHFGDGTRLSIL.

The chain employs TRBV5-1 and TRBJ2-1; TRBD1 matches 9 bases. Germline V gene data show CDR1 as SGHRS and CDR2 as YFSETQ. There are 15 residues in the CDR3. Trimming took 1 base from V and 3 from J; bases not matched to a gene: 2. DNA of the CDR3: TGCGCCAGCAGCTTGACAGGGGGCGTCTACAATGAGCAGTTCTTC. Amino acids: CASSLTGGVYNEQFF.

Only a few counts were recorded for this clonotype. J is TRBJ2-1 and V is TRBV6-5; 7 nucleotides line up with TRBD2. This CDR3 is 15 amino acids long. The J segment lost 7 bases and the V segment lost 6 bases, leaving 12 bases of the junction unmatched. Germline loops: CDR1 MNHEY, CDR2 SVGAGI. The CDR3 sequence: CASRGRERGVNEQFF. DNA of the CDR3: TGTGCCAGCAGGGGCCGGGAGCGGGGAGTAAATGAGCAGTTCTTC.

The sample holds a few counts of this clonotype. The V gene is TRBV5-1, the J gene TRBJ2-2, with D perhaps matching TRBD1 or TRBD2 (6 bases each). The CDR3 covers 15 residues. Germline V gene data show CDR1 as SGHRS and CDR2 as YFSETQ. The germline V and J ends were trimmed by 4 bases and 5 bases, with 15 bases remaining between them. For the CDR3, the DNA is TGCGCCAGCAGCCCTACTAGCAGGGGAACCGGGGAGCTGTTTTTT. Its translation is CASSPTSRGTGELFF.

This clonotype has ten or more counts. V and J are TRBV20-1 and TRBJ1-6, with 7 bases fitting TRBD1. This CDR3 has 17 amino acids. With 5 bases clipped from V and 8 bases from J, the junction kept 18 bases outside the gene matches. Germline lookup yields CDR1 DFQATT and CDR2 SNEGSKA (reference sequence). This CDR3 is CSALNPSRQGVDSPLHF. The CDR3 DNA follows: TGCAGTGCTCTTAACCCCTCCCGACAGGGCGTTGATTCACCCCTCCACTTT.

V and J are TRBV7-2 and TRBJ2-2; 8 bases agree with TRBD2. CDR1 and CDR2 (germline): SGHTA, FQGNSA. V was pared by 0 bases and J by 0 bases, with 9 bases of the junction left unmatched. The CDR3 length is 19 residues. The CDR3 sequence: CASSLAGAGGLANTGELFF. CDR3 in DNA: TGTGCCAGCAGCTTAGCGGGTGCGGGGGGACTCGCGAACACCGGGGAGCTGTTTTTT.

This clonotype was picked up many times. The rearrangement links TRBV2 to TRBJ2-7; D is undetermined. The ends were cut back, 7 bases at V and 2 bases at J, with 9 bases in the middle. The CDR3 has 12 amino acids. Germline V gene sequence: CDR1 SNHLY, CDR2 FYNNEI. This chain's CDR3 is CASTDGPYEQYF. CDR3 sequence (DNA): TGTGCCAGCACGGACGGACCCTACGAGCAGTACTTC.

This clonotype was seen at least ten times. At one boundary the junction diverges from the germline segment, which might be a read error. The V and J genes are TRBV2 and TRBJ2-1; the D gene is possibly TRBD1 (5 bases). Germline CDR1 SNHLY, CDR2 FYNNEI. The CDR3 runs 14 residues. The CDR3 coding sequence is TGTGCCAGCCGTGACAGAGAATCCTACAATGAGCAGTTCTTC. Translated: CASRDRESYNEQFF.

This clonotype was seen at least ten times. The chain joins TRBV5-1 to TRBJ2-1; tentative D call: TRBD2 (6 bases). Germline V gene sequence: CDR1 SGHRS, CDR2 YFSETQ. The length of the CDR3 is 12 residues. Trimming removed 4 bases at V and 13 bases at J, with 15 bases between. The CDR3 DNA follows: TGCGCCAGCAGCGGTGAGGGGAGGAATCAGTTCTTC. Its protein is CASSGEGRNQFF.

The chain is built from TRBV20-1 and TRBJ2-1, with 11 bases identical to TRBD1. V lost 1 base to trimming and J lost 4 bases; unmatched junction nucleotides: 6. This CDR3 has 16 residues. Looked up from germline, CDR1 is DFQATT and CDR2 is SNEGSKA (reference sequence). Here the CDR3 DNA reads TGCAGTGCTAGAGTCCCCGGGACAGGGGGATACAATGAGCAGTTCTTC. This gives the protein CSARVPGTGGYNEQFF.

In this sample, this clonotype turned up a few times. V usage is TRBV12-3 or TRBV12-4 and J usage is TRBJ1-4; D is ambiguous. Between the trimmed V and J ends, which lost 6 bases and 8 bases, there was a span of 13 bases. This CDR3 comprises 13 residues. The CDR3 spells CASSNIDGEKLFF. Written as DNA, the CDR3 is TGTGCCAGCAGCAATATCGACGGGGAAAAACTGTTTTTT.

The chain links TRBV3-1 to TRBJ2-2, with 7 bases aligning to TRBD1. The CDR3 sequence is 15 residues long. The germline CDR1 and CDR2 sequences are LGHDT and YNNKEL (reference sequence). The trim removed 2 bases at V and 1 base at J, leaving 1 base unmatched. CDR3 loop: CASSQRDRNTGELFF. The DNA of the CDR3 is TGTGCCAGCAGCCAAAGGGACAGGAACACCGGGGAGCTGTTTTTT.

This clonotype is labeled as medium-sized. The CDR3 sequence: CASSLGGGAQNEQFF. The CDR3 bases are TGTGCCAGCAGCTTAGGTGGGGGGGCCCAGAATGAGCAGTTCTTC. The chain combines TRBV7-9 with TRBJ2-1; a possible D gene is TRBD2 (7 bases). The CDR3 loop spans 15 amino acids. Germline V gene data show CDR1 as SEHNR and CDR2 as FQNEAQ (reference sequence). V was clipped by 1 base and J by 7 bases, with 14 bases between them.

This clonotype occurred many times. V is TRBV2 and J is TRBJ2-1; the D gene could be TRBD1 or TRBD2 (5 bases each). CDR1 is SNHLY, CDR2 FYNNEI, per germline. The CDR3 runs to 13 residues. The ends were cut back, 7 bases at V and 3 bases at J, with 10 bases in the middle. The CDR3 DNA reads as TGTGCCAGCACCGGGGACGGCTACAATGAGCAGTTCTTC. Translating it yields CASTGDGYNEQFF. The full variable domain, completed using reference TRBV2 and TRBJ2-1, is EPEVTQTPSHQVTQMGQEVILRCVPISNHLYFYWYRQILGQKVEFLVSFYNNEISEKSEIFDDQFSVERPDGSNFTLKIRSTKLEDSAMYFCASTGDGYNEQFFGPGTRLTVL.

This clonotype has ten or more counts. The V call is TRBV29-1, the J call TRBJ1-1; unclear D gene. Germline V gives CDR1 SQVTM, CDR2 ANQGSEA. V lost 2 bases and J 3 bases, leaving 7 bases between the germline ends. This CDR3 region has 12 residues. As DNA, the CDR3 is TGCAGCGTTGAATCCGGGGACACTGAAGCTTTCTTT. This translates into CSVESGDTEAFF.

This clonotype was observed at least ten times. The CDR3 DNA follows: TGCAGCGTTGAAGATCCGAAAGGGAATAAGCACTATGGCTACACCTTC. Residues: CSVEDPKGNKHYGYTF. The chain employs TRBV29-1 and TRBJ1-2; D uncertain. In germline, CDR1 is SQVTM, CDR2 ANQGSEA. The CDR3 sequence is 16 residues long. The V end was cut by 0 bases, the J end by 3 bases, with 17 bases between.

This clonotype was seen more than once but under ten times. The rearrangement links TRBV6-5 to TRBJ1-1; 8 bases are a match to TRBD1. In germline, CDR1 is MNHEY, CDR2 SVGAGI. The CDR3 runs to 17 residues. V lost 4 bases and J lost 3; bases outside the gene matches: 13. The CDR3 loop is CASSFGTRGPLDTEAFF. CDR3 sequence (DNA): TGTGCCAGCAGTTTCGGGACCAGGGGGCCGCTCGACACTGAAGCTTTCTTT.

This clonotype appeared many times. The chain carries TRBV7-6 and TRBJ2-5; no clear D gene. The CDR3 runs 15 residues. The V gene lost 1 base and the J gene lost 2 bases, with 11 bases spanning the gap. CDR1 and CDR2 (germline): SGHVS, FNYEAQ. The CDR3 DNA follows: TGTGCCAGCAGCTTAGGTCCCCTAACGCAAGAGACCCAGTACTTC. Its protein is CASSLGPLTQETQYF.

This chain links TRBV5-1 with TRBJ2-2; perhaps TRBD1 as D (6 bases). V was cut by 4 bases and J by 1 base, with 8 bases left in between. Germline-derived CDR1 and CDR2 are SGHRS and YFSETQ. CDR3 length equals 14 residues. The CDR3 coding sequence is TGCGCCAGCAGCACGGGACAGAACACCGGGGAGCTGTTTTTT. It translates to CASSTGQNTGELFF.

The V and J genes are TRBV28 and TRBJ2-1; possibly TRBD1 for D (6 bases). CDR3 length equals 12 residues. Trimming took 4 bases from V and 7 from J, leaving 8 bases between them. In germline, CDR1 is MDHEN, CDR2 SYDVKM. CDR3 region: CASSSGQNEQFF. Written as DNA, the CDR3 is TGTGCCAGCAGTTCCGGACAGAATGAGCAGTTCTTC.

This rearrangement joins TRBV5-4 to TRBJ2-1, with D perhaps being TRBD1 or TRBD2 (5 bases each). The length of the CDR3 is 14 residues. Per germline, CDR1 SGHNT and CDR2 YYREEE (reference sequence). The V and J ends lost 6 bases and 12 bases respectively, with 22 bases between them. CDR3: CASTEGGQSQGQFF. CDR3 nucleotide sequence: TGTGCCAGCACTGAGGGTGGCCAGAGTCAGGGGCAGTTCTTC.

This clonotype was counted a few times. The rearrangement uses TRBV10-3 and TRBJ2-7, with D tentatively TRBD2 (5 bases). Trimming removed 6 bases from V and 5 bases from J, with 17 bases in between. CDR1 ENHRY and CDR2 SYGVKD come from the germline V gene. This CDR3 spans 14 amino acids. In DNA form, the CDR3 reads TGTGCCATCAGCTCTCAGGCCCGAGGGAACGAGCAGTACTTC. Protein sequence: CAISSQARGNEQYF.

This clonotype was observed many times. CDR3: CASSQVSGQETQYF. CDR3 bases: TGTGCCAGCAGCCAAGTGAGCGGACAAGAGACCCAGTACTTC. This chain joins TRBV3-1 and TRBJ2-5; maybe TRBD2 (5 bases). In germline, CDR1 is LGHDT, CDR2 YNNKEL (reference sequence). V shed 1 base and J shed 2 bases, with 8 bases lying between them. The CDR3 contains 14 residues.

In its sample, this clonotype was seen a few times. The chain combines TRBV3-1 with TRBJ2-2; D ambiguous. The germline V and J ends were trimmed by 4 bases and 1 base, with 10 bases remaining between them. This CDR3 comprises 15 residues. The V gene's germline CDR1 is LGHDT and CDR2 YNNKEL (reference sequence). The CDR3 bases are TGTGCCAGCAGCCCCAGATCTGGGAACACCGGGGAGCTGTTTTTT. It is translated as CASSPRSGNTGELFF. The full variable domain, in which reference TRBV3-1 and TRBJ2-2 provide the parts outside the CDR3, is DTAVSQTPKYLVTQMGNDKSIKCEQNLGHDTMYWYKQDSKKFLKIMFSYNNKELIINETVPNRFSPKSPDKAHLNLHINSLELGDSAVYFCASSPRSGNTGELFFGEGSRLTVL.

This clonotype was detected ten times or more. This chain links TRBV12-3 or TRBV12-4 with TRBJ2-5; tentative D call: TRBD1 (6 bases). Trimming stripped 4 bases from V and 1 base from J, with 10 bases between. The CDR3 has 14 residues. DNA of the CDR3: TGTGCCAGCAGTTCCTTAGGGGGCCAAGAGACCCAGTACTTC. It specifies CASSSLGGQETQYF.

The CDR3 is CAGEQRGVRDNEQFF. CDR3 coding DNA: TGTGCCGGCGAACAGAGAGGGGTAAGGGACAATGAGCAGTTCTTC. The gene calls are TRBV12-3 or TRBV12-4 and TRBJ2-1; possibly TRBD1 or TRBD2 for D (5 bases each). The CDR3 loop spans 15 amino acids. V dropped 11 bases and J dropped 5 bases, with 22 bases sitting between them.

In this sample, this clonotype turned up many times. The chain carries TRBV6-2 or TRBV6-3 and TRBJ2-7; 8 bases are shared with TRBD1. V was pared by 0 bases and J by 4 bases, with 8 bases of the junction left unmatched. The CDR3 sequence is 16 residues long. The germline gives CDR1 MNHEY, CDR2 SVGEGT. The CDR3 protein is CASSYSGQGPGYEQYF. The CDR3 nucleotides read TGTGCCAGCAGTTACTCCGGACAGGGTCCGGGTTACGAGCAGTACTTC.

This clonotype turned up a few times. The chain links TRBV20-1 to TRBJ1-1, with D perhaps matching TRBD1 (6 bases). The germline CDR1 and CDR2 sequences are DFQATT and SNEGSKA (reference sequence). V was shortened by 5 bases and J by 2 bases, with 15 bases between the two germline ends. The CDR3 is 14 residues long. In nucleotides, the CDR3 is TGCAGTGCTGACAAAGAACAGGGAAACACTGAAGCTTTCTTT. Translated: CSADKEQGNTEAFF.